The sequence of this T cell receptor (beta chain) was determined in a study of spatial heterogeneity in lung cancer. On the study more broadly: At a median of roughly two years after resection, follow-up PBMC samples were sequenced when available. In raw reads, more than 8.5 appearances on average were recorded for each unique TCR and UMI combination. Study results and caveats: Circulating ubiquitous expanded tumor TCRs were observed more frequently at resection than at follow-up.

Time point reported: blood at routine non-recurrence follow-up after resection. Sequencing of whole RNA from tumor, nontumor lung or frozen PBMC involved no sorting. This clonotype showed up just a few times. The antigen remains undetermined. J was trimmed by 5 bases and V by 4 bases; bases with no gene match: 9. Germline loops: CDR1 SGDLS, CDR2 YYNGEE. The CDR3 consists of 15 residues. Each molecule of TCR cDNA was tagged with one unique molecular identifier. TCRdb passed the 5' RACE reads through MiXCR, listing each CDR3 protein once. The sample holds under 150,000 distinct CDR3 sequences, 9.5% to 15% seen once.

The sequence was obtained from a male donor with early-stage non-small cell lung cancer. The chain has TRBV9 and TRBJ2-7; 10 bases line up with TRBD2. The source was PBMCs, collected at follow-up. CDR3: CASSSQTSGSHEQYF. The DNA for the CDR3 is TGTGCCAGCAGCTCCCAGACTAGCGGGTCCCACGAGCAGTACTTC.